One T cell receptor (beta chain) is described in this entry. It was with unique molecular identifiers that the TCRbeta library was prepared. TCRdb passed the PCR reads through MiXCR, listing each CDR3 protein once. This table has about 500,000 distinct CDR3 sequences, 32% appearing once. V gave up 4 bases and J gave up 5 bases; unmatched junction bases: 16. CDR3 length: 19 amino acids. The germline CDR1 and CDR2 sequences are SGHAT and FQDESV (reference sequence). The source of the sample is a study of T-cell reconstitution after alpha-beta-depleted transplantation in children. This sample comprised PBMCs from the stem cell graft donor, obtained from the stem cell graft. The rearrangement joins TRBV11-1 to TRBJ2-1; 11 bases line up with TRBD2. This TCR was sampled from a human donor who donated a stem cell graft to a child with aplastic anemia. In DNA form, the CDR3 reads TGTGCCAGCAGCTCACTAACCAGTAGCGGGAGGGGGATTAACAATGAGCAGTTCTTC. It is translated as CASSSLTSSGRGINNEQFF.